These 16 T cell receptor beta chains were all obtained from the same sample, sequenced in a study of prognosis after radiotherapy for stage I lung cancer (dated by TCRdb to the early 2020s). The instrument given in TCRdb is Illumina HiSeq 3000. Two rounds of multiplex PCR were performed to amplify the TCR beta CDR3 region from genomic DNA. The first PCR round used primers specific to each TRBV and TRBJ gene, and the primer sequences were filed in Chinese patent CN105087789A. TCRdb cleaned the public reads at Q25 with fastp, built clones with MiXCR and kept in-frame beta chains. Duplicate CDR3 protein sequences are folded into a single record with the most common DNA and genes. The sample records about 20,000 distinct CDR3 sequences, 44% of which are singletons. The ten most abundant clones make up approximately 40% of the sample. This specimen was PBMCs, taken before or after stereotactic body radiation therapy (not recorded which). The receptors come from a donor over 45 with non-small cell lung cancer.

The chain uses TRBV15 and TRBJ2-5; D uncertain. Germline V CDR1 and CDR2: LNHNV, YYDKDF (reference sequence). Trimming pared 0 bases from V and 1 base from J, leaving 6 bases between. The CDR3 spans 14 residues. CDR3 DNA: TGTGCCACCAGCAGAGATCTGGCCCAAGAGACCCAGTACTTC. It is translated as CATSRDLAQETQYF.

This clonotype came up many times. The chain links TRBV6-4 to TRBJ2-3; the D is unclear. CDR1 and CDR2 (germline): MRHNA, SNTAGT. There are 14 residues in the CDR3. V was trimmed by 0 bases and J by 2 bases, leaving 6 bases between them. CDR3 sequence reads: CASSDSADTDTQYF. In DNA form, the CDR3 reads TGTGCCAGCAGTGACTCCGCTGACACAGATACGCAGTATTTT.

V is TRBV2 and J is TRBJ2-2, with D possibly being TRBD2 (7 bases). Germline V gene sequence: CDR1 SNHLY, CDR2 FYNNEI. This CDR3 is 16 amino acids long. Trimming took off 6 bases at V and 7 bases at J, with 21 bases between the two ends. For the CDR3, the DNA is TGTGCCAGCAGCCCTCTAGCGGTAGCGGACAGCGGGGAGCTGTTTTTT. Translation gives CASSPLAVADSGELFF.

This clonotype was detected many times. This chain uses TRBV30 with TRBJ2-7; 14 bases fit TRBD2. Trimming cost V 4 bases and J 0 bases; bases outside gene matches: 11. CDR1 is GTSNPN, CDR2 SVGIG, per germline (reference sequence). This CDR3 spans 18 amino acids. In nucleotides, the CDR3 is TGTGCCTGGACCAAGCGACTAGCGGGGGGGCCTCCCTCCTACGAGCAGTACTTC. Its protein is CAWTKRLAGGPPSYEQYF.

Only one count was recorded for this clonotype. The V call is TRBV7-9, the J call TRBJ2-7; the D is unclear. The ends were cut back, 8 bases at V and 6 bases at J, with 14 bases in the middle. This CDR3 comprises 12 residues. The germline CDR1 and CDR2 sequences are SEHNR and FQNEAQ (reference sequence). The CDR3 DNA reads TGTGCCAGCTCGCGGACCCCGGCCGAGCAGTACTTC. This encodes CASSRTPAEQYF.

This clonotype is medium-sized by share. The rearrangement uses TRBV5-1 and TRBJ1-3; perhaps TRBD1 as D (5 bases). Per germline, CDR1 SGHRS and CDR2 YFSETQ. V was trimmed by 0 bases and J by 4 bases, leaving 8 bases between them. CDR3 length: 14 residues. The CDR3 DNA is TGCGCCAGCAGCTTGGCCGACAGAGGAAACACCATATATTTT. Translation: CASSLADRGNTIYF.

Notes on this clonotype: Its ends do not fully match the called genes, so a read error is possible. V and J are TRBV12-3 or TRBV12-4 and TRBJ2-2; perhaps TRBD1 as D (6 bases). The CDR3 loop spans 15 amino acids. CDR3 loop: CASQSGHTYTWELFF. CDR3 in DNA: TGTGCCAGCCAGTCGGGACATACCTACACCTGGGAGCTGTTTTTT.

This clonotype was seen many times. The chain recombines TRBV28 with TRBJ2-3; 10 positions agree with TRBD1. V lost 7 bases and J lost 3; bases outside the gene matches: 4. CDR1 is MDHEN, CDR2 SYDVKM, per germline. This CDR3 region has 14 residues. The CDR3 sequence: CASMRTGGTDTQYF. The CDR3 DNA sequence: TGTGCCAGCATGAGGACAGGGGGAACAGATACGCAGTATTTT.

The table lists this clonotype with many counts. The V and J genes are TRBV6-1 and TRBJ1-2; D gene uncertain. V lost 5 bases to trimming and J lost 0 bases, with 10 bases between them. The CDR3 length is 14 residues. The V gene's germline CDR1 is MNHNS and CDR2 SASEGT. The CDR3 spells CASSPASSNYGYTF. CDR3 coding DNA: TGTGCCAGCAGTCCAGCCTCCTCTAACTATGGCTACACCTTC.

The chain's CDR3 is CASTNDYNPTDTQYF. CDR3 coding DNA: TGTGCCAGCACCAATGACTACAACCCCACAGATACGCAGTATTTT. J is TRBJ2-3 and V is TRBV6-4, with D tentatively TRBD2 (5 bases). In germline, CDR1 is MRHNA, CDR2 SNTAGT. V gave up 7 bases and J gave up 2 bases, with 16 bases separating them. The CDR3 loop spans 15 amino acids.

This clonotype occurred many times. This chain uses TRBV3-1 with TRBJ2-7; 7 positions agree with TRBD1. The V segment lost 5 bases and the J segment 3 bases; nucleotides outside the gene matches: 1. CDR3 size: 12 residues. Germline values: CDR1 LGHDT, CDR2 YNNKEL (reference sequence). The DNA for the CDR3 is TGTGCCAGCAGCGGGGACAGCTACGAGCAGTACTTC. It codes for CASSGDSYEQYF.

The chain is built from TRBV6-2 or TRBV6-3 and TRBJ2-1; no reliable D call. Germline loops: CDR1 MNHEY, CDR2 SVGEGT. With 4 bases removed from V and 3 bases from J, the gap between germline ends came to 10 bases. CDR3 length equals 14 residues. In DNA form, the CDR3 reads TGTGCCAGCAGTTCAGTTGCCTTCTACAATGAGCAGTTCTTC. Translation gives CASSSVAFYNEQFF.

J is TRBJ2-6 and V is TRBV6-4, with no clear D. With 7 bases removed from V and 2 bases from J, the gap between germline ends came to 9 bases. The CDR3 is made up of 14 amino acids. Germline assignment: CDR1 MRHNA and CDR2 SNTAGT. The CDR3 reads CASTPVAGANVLTF. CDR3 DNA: TGTGCCAGCACTCCGGTGGCTGGGGCCAACGTCCTGACTTTC.

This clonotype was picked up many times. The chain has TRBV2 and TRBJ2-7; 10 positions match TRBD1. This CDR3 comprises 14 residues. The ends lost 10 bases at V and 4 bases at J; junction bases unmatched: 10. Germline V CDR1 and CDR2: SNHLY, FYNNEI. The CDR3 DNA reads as TGTGCCACTCACCGGGACAGGGGATCGTACGAGCAGTACTTC. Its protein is CATHRDRGSYEQYF.

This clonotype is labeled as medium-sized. CDR3 region: CASTLTGLAYEQYF. In nucleotides, the CDR3 is TGTGCCAGCACCCTAACGGGGCTAGCCTACGAGCAGTACTTC. The V gene is TRBV11-2, the J gene TRBJ2-7; possibly TRBD1 or TRBD2 for D (5 bases each). Germline V gene lookup returns CDR1 SGHAT and CDR2 FQNNGV. This CDR3 is built from 14 residues. V gave up 7 bases and J gave up 2 bases, with 15 bases separating them.

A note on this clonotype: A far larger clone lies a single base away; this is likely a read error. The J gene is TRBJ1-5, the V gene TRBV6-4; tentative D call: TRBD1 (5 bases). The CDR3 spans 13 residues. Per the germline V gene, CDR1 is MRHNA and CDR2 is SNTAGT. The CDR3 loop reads CASSYGGNQPKHF. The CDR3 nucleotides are TGTGCCAGCAGTTACGGGGGAAATCAGCCCAAGCATTTT.